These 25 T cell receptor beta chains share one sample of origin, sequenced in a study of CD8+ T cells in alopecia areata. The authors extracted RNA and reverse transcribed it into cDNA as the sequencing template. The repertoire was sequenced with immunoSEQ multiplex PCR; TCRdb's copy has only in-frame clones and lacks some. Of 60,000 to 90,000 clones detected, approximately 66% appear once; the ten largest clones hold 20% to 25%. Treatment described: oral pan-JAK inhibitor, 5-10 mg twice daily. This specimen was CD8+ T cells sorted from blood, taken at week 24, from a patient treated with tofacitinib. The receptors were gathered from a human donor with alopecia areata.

The CDR3 spells CASSLSPTGGLAGVVADTQYF. DNA for the CDR3: TGCGCCAGCAGCTTGTCCCCGACTGGAGGACTAGCGGGAGTTGTCGCAGATACGCAGTATTTT. The J gene is TRBJ2-3, the V gene TRBV5-1; 13 positions agree with TRBD2. Germline V CDR1 and CDR2: SGHRS, YFSETQ. The CDR3 totals 21 residues. The V gene end was trimmed by 1 base and the J gene end by 4 bases; junction bases not matched to a gene: 18.

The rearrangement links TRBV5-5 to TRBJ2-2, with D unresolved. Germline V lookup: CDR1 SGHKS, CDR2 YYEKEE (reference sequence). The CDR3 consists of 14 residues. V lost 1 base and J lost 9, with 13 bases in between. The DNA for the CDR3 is TGTGCCAGCAGCTTGATTTCGGCAACCTGGGAGCTGTTTTTT. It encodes CASSLISATWELFF.

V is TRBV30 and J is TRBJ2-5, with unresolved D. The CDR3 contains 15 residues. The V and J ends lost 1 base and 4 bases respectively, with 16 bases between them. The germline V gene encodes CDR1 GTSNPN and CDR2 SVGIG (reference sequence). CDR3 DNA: TGTGCCTGGAGTGAGGTCGTCTTCACGGGAGAGACCCAGTACTTC. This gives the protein CAWSEVVFTGETQYF.

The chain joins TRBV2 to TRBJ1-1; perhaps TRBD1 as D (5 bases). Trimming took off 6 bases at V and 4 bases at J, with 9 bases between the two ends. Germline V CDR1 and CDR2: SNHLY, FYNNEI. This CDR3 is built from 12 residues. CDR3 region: CASRVGGTEAFF. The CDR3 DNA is TGTGCCAGCAGGGTCGGGGGCACTGAAGCTTTCTTT.

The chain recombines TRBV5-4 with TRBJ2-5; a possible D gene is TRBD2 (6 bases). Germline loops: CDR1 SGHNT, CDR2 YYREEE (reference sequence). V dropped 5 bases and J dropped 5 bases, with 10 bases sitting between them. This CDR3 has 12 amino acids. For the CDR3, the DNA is TGTGCCAGCAGTGGGGGGTGGGAGACCCAGTACTTC. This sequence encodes CASSGGWETQYF.

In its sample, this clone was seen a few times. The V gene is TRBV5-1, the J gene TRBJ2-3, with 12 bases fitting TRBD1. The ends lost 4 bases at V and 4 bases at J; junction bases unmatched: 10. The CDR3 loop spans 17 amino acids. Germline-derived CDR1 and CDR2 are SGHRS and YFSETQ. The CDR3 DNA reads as TGCGCCAGCAGCCTCACGGGACAGGGGGCGCCGTCAGATACGCAGTATTTT. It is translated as CASSLTGQGAPSDTQYF.

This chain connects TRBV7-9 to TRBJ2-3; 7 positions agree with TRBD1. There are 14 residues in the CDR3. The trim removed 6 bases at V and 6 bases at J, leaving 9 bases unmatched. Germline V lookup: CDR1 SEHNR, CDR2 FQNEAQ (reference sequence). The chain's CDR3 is CASRFTGAGDTQYF. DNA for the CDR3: TGTGCCAGCAGATTCACAGGGGCGGGCGATACGCAGTATTTT.

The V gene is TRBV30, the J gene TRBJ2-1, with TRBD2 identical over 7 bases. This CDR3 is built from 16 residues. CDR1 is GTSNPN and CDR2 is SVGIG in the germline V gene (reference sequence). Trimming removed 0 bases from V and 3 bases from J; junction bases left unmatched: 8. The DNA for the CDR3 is TGTGCCTGGAGTGTACTCGGGCTAGCGGACTACAATGAGCAGTTCTTC. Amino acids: CAWSVLGLADYNEQFF. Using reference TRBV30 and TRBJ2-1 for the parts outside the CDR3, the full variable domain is SQTIHQWPATLVQPVGSPLSLECTVEGTSNPNLYWYRQAAGRGLQLLFYSVGIGQISSEVPQNLSASRPQDRQFILSSKKLLLSDSGFYLCAWSVLGLADYNEQFFGPGTRLTVL.

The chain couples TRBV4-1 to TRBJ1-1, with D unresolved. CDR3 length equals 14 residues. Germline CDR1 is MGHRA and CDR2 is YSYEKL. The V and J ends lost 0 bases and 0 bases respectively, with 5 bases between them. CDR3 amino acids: CASSQEPMNTEAFF. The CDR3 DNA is TGCGCCAGCAGCCAAGAGCCCATGAACACTGAAGCTTTCTTT.

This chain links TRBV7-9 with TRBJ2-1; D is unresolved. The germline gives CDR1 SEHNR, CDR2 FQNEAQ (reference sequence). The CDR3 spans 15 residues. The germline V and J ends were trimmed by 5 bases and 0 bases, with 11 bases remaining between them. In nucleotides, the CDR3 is TGTGCCAGCAGCCTCCTTCCTAGCTCCTACAATGAGCAGTTCTTC. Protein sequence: CASSLLPSSYNEQFF.

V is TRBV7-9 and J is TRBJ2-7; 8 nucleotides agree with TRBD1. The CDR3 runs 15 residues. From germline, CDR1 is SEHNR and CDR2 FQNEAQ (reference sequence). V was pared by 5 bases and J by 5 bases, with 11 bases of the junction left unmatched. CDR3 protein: CASSTTTGVGHEQYF. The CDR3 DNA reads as TGTGCCAGCAGCACGACGACAGGGGTTGGTCACGAGCAGTACTTC.

Here the CDR3 DNA reads TGCGCCAGCAGCCAGGGGGCAGGGTCCTACGAGCAGTACTTC. It specifies CASSQGAGSYEQYF. V is TRBV4-1 and J is TRBJ2-7; tentative D call: TRBD1 (6 bases). CDR1 and CDR2 from the germline V gene are MGHRA and YSYEKL. The CDR3 is 14 residues long. The ends were cut back, 3 bases at V and 1 base at J, with 10 bases in the middle.

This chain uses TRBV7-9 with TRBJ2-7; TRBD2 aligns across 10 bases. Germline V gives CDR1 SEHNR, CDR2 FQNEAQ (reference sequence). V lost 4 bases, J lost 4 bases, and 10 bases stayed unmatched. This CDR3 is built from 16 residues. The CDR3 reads CASSSPSGSGLYEQYF. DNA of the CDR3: TGTGCCAGCAGCTCCCCTAGCGGGAGCGGTCTTTACGAGCAGTACTTC.

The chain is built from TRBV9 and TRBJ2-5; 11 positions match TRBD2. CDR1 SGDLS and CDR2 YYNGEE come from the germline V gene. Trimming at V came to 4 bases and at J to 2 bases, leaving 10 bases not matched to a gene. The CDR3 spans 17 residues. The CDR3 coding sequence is TGTGCCAGCAGCCTGCGAGGTAGCGGGGGGGCACAAGAGACCCAGTACTTC. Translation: CASSLRGSGGAQETQYF.

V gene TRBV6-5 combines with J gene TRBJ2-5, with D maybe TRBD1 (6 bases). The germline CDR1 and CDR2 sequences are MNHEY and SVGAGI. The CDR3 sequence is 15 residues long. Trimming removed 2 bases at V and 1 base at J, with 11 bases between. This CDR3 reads CASSYGGQIQETQYF. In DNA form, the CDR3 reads TGTGCCAGCAGTTACGGAGGACAGATCCAAGAGACCCAGTACTTC.

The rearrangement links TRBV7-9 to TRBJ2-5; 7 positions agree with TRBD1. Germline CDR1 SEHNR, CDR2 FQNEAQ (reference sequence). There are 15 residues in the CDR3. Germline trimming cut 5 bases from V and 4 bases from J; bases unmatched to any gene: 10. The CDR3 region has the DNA TGTGCCAGCAGCCACGAGGGGGCAGGGTCAGAGACCCAGTACTTC. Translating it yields CASSHEGAGSETQYF.

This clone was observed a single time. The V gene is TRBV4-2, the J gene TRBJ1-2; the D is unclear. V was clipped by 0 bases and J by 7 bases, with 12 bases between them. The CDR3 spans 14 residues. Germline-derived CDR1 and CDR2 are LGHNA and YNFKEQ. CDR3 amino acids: CASSQESDGGGYTF. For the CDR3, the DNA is TGTGCCAGCAGCCAAGAGTCCGACGGAGGTGGCTACACCTTC.

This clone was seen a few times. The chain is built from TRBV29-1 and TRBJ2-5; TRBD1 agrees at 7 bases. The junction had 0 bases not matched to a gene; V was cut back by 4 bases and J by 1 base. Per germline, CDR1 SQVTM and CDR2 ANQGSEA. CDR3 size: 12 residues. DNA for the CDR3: TGCAGCGTTGCAGGGGGCCAAGAGACCCAGTACTTC. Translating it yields CSVAGGQETQYF.

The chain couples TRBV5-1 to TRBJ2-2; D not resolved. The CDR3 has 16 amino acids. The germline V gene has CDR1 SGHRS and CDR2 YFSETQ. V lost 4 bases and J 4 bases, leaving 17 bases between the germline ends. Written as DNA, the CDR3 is TGCGCCAGCAGCCAAGAAACTCATCCGGGCACCGGGGAGCTGTTTTTT. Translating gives CASSQETHPGTGELFF. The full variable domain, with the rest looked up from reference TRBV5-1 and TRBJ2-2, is KAGVTQTPRYLIKTRGQQVTLSCSPISGHRSVSWYQQTPGQGLQFLFEYFSETQRNKGNFPGRFSGRQFSNSRSEMNVSTLELGDSALYLCASSQETHPGTGELFFGEGSRLTVL.

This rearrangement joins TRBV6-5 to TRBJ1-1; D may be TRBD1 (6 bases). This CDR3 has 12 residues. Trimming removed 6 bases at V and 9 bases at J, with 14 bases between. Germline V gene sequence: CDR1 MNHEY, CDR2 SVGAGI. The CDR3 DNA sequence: TGTGCCAGCAGCGGGGGAGGGGGGCAAGCTTTCTTT. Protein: CASSGGGGQAFF.

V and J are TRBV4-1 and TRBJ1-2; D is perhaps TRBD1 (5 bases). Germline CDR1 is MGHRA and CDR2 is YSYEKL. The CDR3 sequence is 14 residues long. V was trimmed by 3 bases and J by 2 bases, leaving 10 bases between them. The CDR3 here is CASSQGDGNYGYTF. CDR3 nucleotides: TGCGCCAGCAGCCAGGGGGACGGGAACTATGGCTACACCTTC.

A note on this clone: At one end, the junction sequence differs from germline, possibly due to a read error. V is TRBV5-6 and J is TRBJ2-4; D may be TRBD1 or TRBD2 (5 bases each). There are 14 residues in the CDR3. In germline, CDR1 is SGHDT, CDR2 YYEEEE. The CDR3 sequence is CASRFGTAKNIQYF. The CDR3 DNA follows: TGTGCCAGCCGCTTCGGGACAGCCAAAAACATTCAGTACTTC.

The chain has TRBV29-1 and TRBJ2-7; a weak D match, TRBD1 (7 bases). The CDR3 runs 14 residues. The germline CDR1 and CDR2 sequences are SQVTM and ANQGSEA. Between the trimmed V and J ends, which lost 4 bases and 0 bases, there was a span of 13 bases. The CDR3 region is CSVAGDRNSYEQYF. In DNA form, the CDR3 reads TGCAGCGTTGCGGGGGACAGAAACTCCTACGAGCAGTACTTC.

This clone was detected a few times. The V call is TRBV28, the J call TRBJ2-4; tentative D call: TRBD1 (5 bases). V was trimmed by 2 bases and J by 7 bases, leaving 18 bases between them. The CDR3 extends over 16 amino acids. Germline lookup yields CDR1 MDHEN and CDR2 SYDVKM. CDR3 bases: TGTGCCAGCAGTTTACGACTCTTACAAGGGGTGAACATTCAGTACTTC. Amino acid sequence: CASSLRLLQGVNIQYF.

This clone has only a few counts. This CDR3 is CASSRTDKNIQYF. CDR3 nucleotide sequence: TGTGCCAGCAGTCGGACAGACAAAAACATTCAGTACTTC. The rearrangement links TRBV14 to TRBJ2-4; D is perhaps TRBD1 (6 bases). This CDR3 region has 13 residues. V lost 6 bases, J lost 3 bases, and 9 bases lay in between. Germline CDR1 SGHDN, CDR2 FVKESK.